This T cell receptor (beta chain) was identified during a study of T-cell memory formation after mild COVID-19. On the study more broadly: TCR clusters were mostly confined to one donor each. Overall study results and limits: CD4+ contracting clones were found mainly in CM and EM, and CD8+ ones in EMRA. Clones contracting across day 15 to 85 had a balanced CD4/CD8 profile; later expanding clones leaned CD4+. The study detected some responding clones in pre-infection memory, suggesting cross-reactive memory joined.

This clonotype was picked up a small number of times. Its antigen is unknown. The CDR3 loop spans 13 amino acids. Per germline, CDR1 SGHTA and CDR2 FQGNSA. Trimming cost V 2 bases and J 9 bases, with 11 bases left between them. TCRdb re-derived calls from the 5' RACE reads in MiXCR, one entry per CDR3 protein. The sample has 170,000 or so distinct CDR3 sequences; over 20% are singletons. Sequenced sample: PBMCs or a T cell subset sorted from them (not recorded which). The chain uses TRBV7-2 and TRBJ2-1, with TRBD1 as a possible D gene (6 bases). The sequence came from an adult woman who had mild COVID-19 (a few samples of this study predate the infection). Cell type and time point are not known. CDR3 nucleotides: TGTGCCAGCAGCTTAACTCCAGGGGTTGAGCAGTTCTTC. Residues: CASSLTPGVEQFF.